This entry features one T cell receptor (beta chain) sequence. Its antigen is undetermined. These data are taken from a study of T cell responses to AZD1222 COVID-19 vaccine. Study-level findings and limits: Possibly, clonal diversity was underestimated; donors were largely white British and included more females.

Germline-derived CDR1 and CDR2 are MRHNA and SNTAGT. CDR3 length: 14 residues. Trimming removed 3 bases from V and 10 bases from J, with 15 bases in between. The assay was immunoSEQ multiplex PCR, and TCRdb's table has in-frame clones only and misses some. Of 130,000 or so clones in the sample, approximately 88% were seen once. The J gene is TRBJ1-4, the V gene TRBV6-4; D ambiguous. The sample in question was peripheral blood, obtained on day 0 of AZD1222 vaccination. The sequence was obtained from an adult in good health. CDR3: CASSDRGEGGKLFF. CDR3 nucleotide sequence: TGTGCCAGCAGTGATCGGGGAGAGGGTGGAAAACTGTTTTTT.